The source of this T cell receptor beta chain is a study of a mutant IDH1 vaccine in newly diagnosed glioma. In the study overall: Patients were pretreated with radiotherapy, temozolomide, or both, mostly both. Study findings and constraints: There were vaccine-induced immune responses in under 95% of the patients. The authors found pseudoprogression apparently unrelated to changes in top peripheral T cell clonotypes.

Concerning this clone itself: Its cognate antigen is unknown.

Time point given: baseline, week 1 (first vaccination visit). Treatment here: pre-vaccination baseline after standard-of-care therapy. Astrocytomas that were new, WHO grade 3 or 4, IDH1-mutant and ATRX-lost were present in the donors. Libraries were prepared by immunoSEQ multiplex PCR; TCRdb keeps only in-frame clonotypes and omits some of them. The table has 60,000 to 75,000 clones, 79% seen once. This material consisted of PBMCs, taken from a glioma patient treated with radiotherapy, temozolomide or both. The TCR was taken from a man aged 45 to 65 with glioma.

CDR3 bases: TGTGCCAGCACCGGGACACTCAACATGAACACTGAAGCTTTCTTT. This codes for CASTGTLNMNTEAFF. This chain joins TRBV6-1 and TRBJ1-1, with a weak D call TRBD1 (6 bases). This CDR3 comprises 15 residues. Per germline, CDR1 MNHNS and CDR2 SASEGT. V lost 7 bases to trimming and J lost 0 bases, with 15 bases between them.